The TCR beta chain described here comes from a study of cytomegalovirus exposure and HLA in healthy donors. Overall study findings and caveats: When analyzed later, a missense DCLRE1C variant was found to be linked to TCR beta V- and J-gene trimming. The study flagged approximately 180 TCR beta chains as cytomegalovirus-associated.

This clone was recorded a few times. Its specificity is not known. The PCR ran on 60 Vbeta and 13 Jbeta primers. TCRdb's table, derived via immunoSEQ multiplex PCR, lists solely in-frame clones and lacks some. The sample shows over 130,000 clones, more than 60% of them seen only once. Sequencing was carried out using PBMCs. The receptor comes from a male donor in good health and CMV-seronegative.

CDR3 sequence: CASSLGSASTDTQYF. The DNA of the CDR3 is TGTGCCAGCAGCTTAGGCTCCGCTTCCACAGATACGCAGTATTTT. The chain carries TRBV7-3 and TRBJ2-3; D unresolved. The CDR3 consists of 15 residues. CDR1 and CDR2 (germline): SGHTA, FQGTGA. Trimming cost V 2 bases and J 2 bases, with 11 bases left between them.